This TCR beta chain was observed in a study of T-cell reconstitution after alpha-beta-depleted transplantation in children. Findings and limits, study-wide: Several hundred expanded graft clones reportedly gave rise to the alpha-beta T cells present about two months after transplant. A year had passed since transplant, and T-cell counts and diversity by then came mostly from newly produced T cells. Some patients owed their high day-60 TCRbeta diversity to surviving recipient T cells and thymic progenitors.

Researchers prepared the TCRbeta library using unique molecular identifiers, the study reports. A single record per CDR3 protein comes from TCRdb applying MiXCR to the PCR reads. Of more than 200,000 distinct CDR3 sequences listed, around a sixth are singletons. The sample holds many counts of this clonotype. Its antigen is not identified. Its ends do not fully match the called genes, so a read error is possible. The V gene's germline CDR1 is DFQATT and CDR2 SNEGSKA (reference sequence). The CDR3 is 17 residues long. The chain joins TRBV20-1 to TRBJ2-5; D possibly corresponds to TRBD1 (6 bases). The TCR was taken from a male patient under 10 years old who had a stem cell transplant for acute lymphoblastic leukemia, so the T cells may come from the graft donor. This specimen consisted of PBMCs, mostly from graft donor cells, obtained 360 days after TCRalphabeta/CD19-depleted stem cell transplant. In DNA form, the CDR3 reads TGCAGTGCTGGAGATGTAGACAGGCCCGGCCTTGAAGAGACCCAGTACTTC. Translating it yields CSAGDVDRPGLEETQYF.